The 31 T cell receptor beta chains presented below share a single source sample, sequenced in a study of T cell responses to AZD1222 COVID-19 vaccine. Clones were sequenced by immunoSEQ multiplex PCR, and TCRdb holds only the in-frame ones, with some missing. Here the sample spans approximately 85,000 clones, 80% to 90% being singletons. Sequenced here: peripheral blood, sampled on day 0 of AZD1222 vaccination. The receptors were sampled from an adult in good health.

The V and J genes are TRBV5-6 and TRBJ1-5, with D possibly matching TRBD1 (5 bases). CDR3 size: 14 residues. V was trimmed by 0 bases and J by 3 bases, leaving 7 bases between them. Germline-derived CDR1 and CDR2 are SGHDT and YYEEEE. CDR3: CASSLVGDNQPQHF. CDR3 nucleotide sequence: TGTGCCAGCAGCTTGGTAGGGGACAATCAGCCCCAGCATTTT.

The gene calls are TRBV5-1 and TRBJ2-2; D gene ambiguous. This CDR3 comprises 15 residues. Germline CDR1 reads SGHRS; CDR2 reads YFSETQ. With 4 bases removed from V and 4 bases from J, the gap between germline ends came to 14 bases. The CDR3 DNA follows: TGCGCCAGCAGCGGAATGAGTGCGGTCACCGGGGAGCTGTTTTTT. It encodes CASSGMSAVTGELFF.

This clone occurred once. The chain employs TRBV5-4 and TRBJ2-1; the D is unclear. The V end lost 2 bases, the J end lost 5 bases, and 14 bases lay between the germline ends. CDR1 and CDR2 (germline): SGHNT, YYREEE (reference sequence). The length of the CDR3 is 15 residues. CDR3 DNA: TGTGCCAGCAGCTTCGAGTGGGCGGTAGACAATGAGCAGTTCTTC. This sequence encodes CASSFEWAVDNEQFF.

This chain links TRBV2 with TRBJ1-5, with D possibly TRBD1 on 6 matching bases. This CDR3 has 14 amino acids. Germline V gene data show CDR1 as SNHLY and CDR2 as FYNNEI. Trimming left V 5 bases short and J 0 bases short, with 8 bases between. CDR3 loop: CASSPQGSNQPQHF. CDR3 DNA: TGTGCCAGCAGTCCACAGGGTAGCAATCAGCCCCAGCATTTT.

The chain has TRBV4-2 and TRBJ1-1, with D perhaps matching TRBD1 (5 bases). Trimming shortened V by 3 bases and J by 0 bases, and 11 bases separated the two germline ends. The germline V gene has CDR1 LGHNA and CDR2 YNFKEQ. The CDR3 runs to 15 residues. The CDR3: CASSHFTGLNTEAFF. CDR3 DNA sequence: TGTGCCAGCAGCCACTTCACAGGTCTGAACACTGAAGCTTTCTTT.

This chain uses TRBV19 with TRBJ2-1; D gene ambiguous. V was trimmed by 1 base and J by 2 bases, leaving 6 bases between them. Germline CDR1 is LNHDA and CDR2 is SQIVND (reference sequence). The CDR3 is 14 residues long. CDR3 nucleotides: TGTGCCAGTAGTATAGGGGTCGCCTACAATGAGCAGTTCTTC. Protein product: CASSIGVAYNEQFF.

The chain has TRBV18 and TRBJ2-1; 9 nucleotides line up with TRBD2. In germline, CDR1 is KGHSH, CDR2 LQKENI. The V segment lost 4 bases and the J segment 9 bases; nucleotides outside the gene matches: 13. This CDR3 comprises 16 residues. CDR3 sequence reads: CASSLTWASGISEQFF. The CDR3 DNA reads TGTGCCAGCTCACTCACTTGGGCTAGCGGGATCAGTGAGCAGTTCTTC. Full variable domain (missing parts from reference TRBV18 and TRBJ2-1): NAGVMQNPRHLVRRRGQEARLRCSPMKGHSHVYWYRQLPEEGLKFMVYLQKENIIDESGMPKERFSAEFPKEGPSILRIQQVVRGDSAAYFCASSLTWASGISEQFFGPGTRLTVL.

The gene calls are TRBV3-1 (or the pseudogene TRBV3-2) and TRBJ2-2; D assignment may be TRBD1 or TRBD2 (5 bases each). The CDR3 totals 15 residues. Germline V gene lookup returns CDR1 LGHDT and CDR2 YNNKEL (reference sequence). V was clipped by 1 base and J by 7 bases, with 13 bases between them. For the CDR3, the DNA is TGTGCCAGCAGCCAAGGAGGGACGTCGGGCGGGGAGCTGTTTTTT. Translation: CASSQGGTSGGELFF.

The chain is built from TRBV5-1 and TRBJ1-4; 9 nucleotides line up with TRBD1. This CDR3 has 15 residues. The germline V gene encodes CDR1 SGHRS and CDR2 YFSETQ. The trim removed 0 bases at V and 7 bases at J, leaving 4 bases unmatched. Written as DNA, the CDR3 is TGCGCCAGCAGCTTGGGGGACAGGGATGGTGAAAAACTGTTTTTT. Translating it yields CASSLGDRDGEKLFF.

V usage is TRBV10-1 and J usage is TRBJ1-3; D not certain. The germline CDR1 and CDR2 sequences are WNHNN and SYGVQD (reference sequence). The CDR3 has 14 amino acids. Trimming took 10 bases from V and 0 from J, leaving 13 bases between them. CDR3: CAISAPNSGNTIYF. The CDR3 region has the DNA TGCGCCATCTCAGCTCCCAACTCTGGAAACACCATATATTTT.

This chain joins TRBV3-1 (or the pseudogene TRBV3-2) and TRBJ1-3; D gene uncertain. Germline CDR1 is LGHDT and CDR2 is YNNKEL (reference sequence). This CDR3 region has 15 residues. The V and J ends lost 4 bases and 4 bases respectively, with 14 bases between them. The CDR3 sequence is CASSPRAQLGNTIYF. CDR3 DNA sequence: TGTGCCAGCAGCCCGAGGGCACAATTGGGAAACACCATATATTTT.

This clone showed up just a few times. V is TRBV29-1 and J is TRBJ2-7; D call uncertain. Germline-derived CDR1 and CDR2 are SQVTM and ANQGSEA. The CDR3 is made up of 13 amino acids. V was trimmed by 3 bases and J by 6 bases, leaving 15 bases between them. In DNA form, the CDR3 reads TGCAGCGTTGATGGTGGTTCGGGCGGCGAGCAGTACTTC. Protein sequence: CSVDGGSGGEQYF.

The rearrangement links TRBV18 to TRBJ1-5, with no clear D. Germline V gene data show CDR1 as KGHSH and CDR2 as LQKENI. Trimming removed 3 bases from V and 3 bases from J, with 6 bases in between. The CDR3 spans 13 residues. The CDR3 here is CASSPQANQPQHF. The CDR3 DNA is TGTGCCAGCTCACCCCAAGCCAATCAGCCCCAGCATTTT.

The chain links TRBV2 to TRBJ2-1, with a weak D call TRBD2 (5 bases). V was trimmed by 4 bases and J by 0 bases, leaving 10 bases between them. Germline V lookup: CDR1 SNHLY, CDR2 FYNNEI. CDR3 length equals 15 residues. CDR3 residues: CASSGDGISYNEQFF. Here the CDR3 DNA reads TGTGCCAGCAGTGGCGACGGGATCTCCTACAATGAGCAGTTCTTC.

The gene calls are TRBV4-2 and TRBJ1-5, with D possibly matching TRBD1 (5 bases). The CDR3 extends over 15 amino acids. The V end was cut by 1 base, the J end by 6 bases, with 13 bases between. CDR1 and CDR2 (germline): LGHNA, YNFKEQ. The CDR3 region is CASSQASTGGQPQHF. CDR3 nucleotide sequence: TGTGCCAGCAGCCAAGCGTCCACGGGGGGTCAGCCCCAGCATTTT.

This clone was counted a single time. This sequence joins TRBV10-3 and TRBJ2-1; TRBD2 might be the D (6 bases). The CDR3 runs to 12 residues. The germline CDR1 and CDR2 sequences are ENHRY and SYGVKD. The V gene lost 6 bases and the J gene lost 3 bases, with 6 bases spanning the gap. Here the CDR3 DNA reads TGTGCCATCAGGGACTACTACAATGAGCAGTTCTTC. Translating gives CAIRDYYNEQFF.

This clone was seen a single time. The V call is TRBV9, the J call TRBJ2-2, with D possibly TRBD2 on 5 matching bases. This CDR3 is built from 13 residues. Germline values: CDR1 SGDLS, CDR2 YYNGEE. Trimming shortened V by 3 bases and J by 8 bases, and 11 bases separated the two germline ends. Here the CDR3 DNA reads TGTGCCAGCAGCGGAAGAGGGTCGGGGGAGCTGTTTTTT. Translating gives CASSGRGSGELFF. Full variable domain (remainder filled in from reference TRBV9 and TRBJ2-2): DSGVTQTPKHLITATGQRVTLRCSPRSGDLSVYWYQQSLDQGLQFLIQYYNGEERAKGNILERFSAQQFPDLHSELNLSSLELGDSALYFCASSGRGSGELFFGEGSRLTVL.

The chain has TRBV11-2 and TRBJ2-3; TRBD2 matches 7 bases. Germline loops: CDR1 SGHAT, CDR2 FQNNGV. The J segment lost 0 bases and the V segment lost 1 base, leaving 13 bases of the junction unmatched. The CDR3 is made up of 19 amino acids. CDR3 sequence (DNA): TGTGCCAGCAGCTTAGGACGGAACGGGGGGAAATCTAGCACAGATACGCAGTATTTT. It translates to CASSLGRNGGKSSTDTQYF.

The chain joins TRBV12-3 or TRBV12-4 to TRBJ2-2; D gene unclear. Trimming left V 6 bases short and J 6 bases short, with 11 bases between. The CDR3 length is 13 residues. The CDR3 here is CASSHTWAGELFF. The CDR3 coding sequence is TGTGCCAGCAGCCATACTTGGGCCGGGGAGCTGTTTTTT.

The rearrangement uses TRBV29-1 and TRBJ1-1; no clear D. V lost 2 bases to trimming and J lost 4 bases, with 5 bases between them. CDR3 length: 11 amino acids. Germline CDR1 reads SQVTM; CDR2 reads ANQGSEA. This chain's CDR3 is CSVEWSTEAFF. CDR3 nucleotides: TGCAGCGTTGAATGGTCCACTGAAGCTTTCTTT.

This clone was found a few times. The gene calls are TRBV10-2 and TRBJ1-3; D might be TRBD1 (5 bases). This CDR3 spans 15 amino acids. V lost 2 bases and J 0 bases, leaving 8 bases between the germline ends. Looked up from germline, CDR1 is WSHSY and CDR2 is SAAADI. DNA of the CDR3: TGCGCCAGCAGTGAGACAGGACACTCTGGAAACACCATATATTTT. Translating it yields CASSETGHSGNTIYF.

The CDR3, as DNA: TGCGCCAGCAGCCAGGACCTCTATAATTCACCCCTCCACTTT. It codes for CASSQDLYNSPLHF. The J gene is TRBJ1-6, the V gene TRBV4-3; D is unresolved. V was shortened by 3 bases and J by 3 bases, with 6 bases between the two germline ends. The CDR3 is 14 amino acids. Germline lookup yields CDR1 LGHNA and CDR2 YSLEER.

A few counts support this clone. This chain connects TRBV7-2 to TRBJ2-1; D remains ambiguous. The length of the CDR3 is 13 residues. Germline V gene sequence: CDR1 SGHTA, CDR2 FQGNSA. Trimming took 4 bases from V and 5 from J, leaving 9 bases between them. This chain's CDR3 is CASSSPQHNEQFF. CDR3 DNA: TGTGCCAGCAGCTCACCACAGCACAATGAGCAGTTCTTC.

The chain combines TRBV2 with TRBJ1-2; D uncertain. V lost 3 bases and J lost 3, with 20 bases in between. Germline CDR1 reads SNHLY; CDR2 reads FYNNEI. The CDR3 extends over 17 amino acids. The CDR3 DNA reads as TGTGCCAGCAGTGAGGTTGTTAGGCAGCGAAGATACTATGGCTACACCTTC. Protein sequence: CASSEVVRQRRYYGYTF.

CDR3 protein: CASKQQYSYNEQFF. DNA for the CDR3: TGTGCCAGCAAACAGCAGTACTCCTACAATGAGCAGTTCTTC. The rearrangement links TRBV21-1 to TRBJ2-1; the table calls TRBD1, which could not be checked here. TRBV21-1 counts as a pseudogene. This CDR3 has 14 residues.

The chain couples TRBV4-2 to TRBJ2-1, with TRBD2 identical over 7 bases. This CDR3 region has 17 residues. Losses at the gene ends were 4 bases for V and 8 bases for J; bases not matched to a gene: 17. Germline lookup yields CDR1 LGHNA and CDR2 YNFKEQ. CDR3 nucleotides: TGTGCCAGCAGCCCCATAGCTCCTAGCGGACGCCTGGATGAGCAGTTCTTC. Protein: CASSPIAPSGRLDEQFF.

This chain connects TRBV5-5 to TRBJ1-4; tentative D call: TRBD1 (5 bases). CDR3 length: 16 residues. V was pared by 0 bases and J by 4 bases, with 13 bases between. Germline CDR1 and CDR2: SGHKS and YYEKEE (reference sequence). The CDR3 protein is CASSLGVGANNEKLFF. The CDR3 DNA follows: TGTGCCAGCAGCTTGGGTGTAGGGGCCAATAATGAAAAACTGTTTTTT.

The chain links TRBV29-1 to TRBJ1-2; D is ambiguous. Trimming took off 4 bases at V and 5 bases at J, with 11 bases between the two ends. The CDR3 consists of 12 residues. Germline loops: CDR1 SQVTM, CDR2 ANQGSEA. The CDR3 coding sequence is TGCAGCGTTGTCATCGGAGAATATGGCTACACCTTC. This gives the protein CSVVIGEYGYTF.

The V gene is TRBV19, the J gene TRBJ1-1; D remains ambiguous. V shed 1 base and J shed 1 base, with 4 bases lying between them. The CDR3 sequence is 13 residues long. CDR1 is LNHDA, CDR2 SQIVND, per germline (reference sequence). Written as DNA, the CDR3 is TGTGCCAGTAGTATAGTCACGAACACTGAAGCTTTCTTT. Its translation is CASSIVTNTEAFF.

The chain has TRBV4-1 and TRBJ1-6; D unclear. CDR1 and CDR2 from the germline V gene are MGHRA and YSYEKL. This CDR3 spans 15 amino acids. Trimming shortened V by 4 bases and J by 9 bases, and 16 bases separated the two germline ends. CDR3 in DNA: TGCGCCAGCAGCCCGCTCTGGACCGATGTTTCACCCCTCCACTTT. Translated, it gives CASSPLWTDVSPLHF.

The chain has TRBV7-2 and TRBJ2-2; a weak D match, TRBD2 (5 bases). Trimming cost V 1 base and J 6 bases, with 9 bases left between them. CDR1 SGHTA and CDR2 FQGNSA come from the germline V gene. The CDR3 sequence is 14 residues long. The CDR3 DNA follows: TGTGCCAGCAGCTTAGAAGCGGTCCCCGGGGAGCTGTTTTTT. It encodes CASSLEAVPGELFF.